Below, 21 T cell receptor beta chains from the same sample are listed, as sequenced in a study of blood T cells in healthy people across ages. A second PCR of roughly 7 to 11 cycles used a sample-barcoded 5' primer and a J-beta primer mix. TCRdb reprocessed the 5' RACE reads via MiXCR and lists one record per CDR3 protein. The sample consists of about 780,000 distinct CDR3 sequences, less than 60% of them appearing once. Sequenced sample: blood. These receptors all come from a man older than 75 in good health.

This clonotype was seen at least ten times. The chain links TRBV7-2 to TRBJ2-1; no reliable D call. Trimming took 0 bases from V and 5 from J, leaving 5 bases between them. CDR1 SGHTA and CDR2 FQGNSA come from the germline V gene. This CDR3 is built from 13 residues. The CDR3: CASSLAPNNEQFF. CDR3 DNA: TGTGCCAGCAGCTTAGCCCCCAACAATGAGCAGTTCTTC. Based on the CDR3 plus reference TRBV7-2 and TRBJ2-1, the full variable domain is GAGVSQSPSNKVTEKGKDVELRCDPISGHTALYWYRQSLGQGLEFLIYFQGNSAPDKSGLPSDRFSAERTGGSVSTLTIQRTQQEDSAVYLCASSLAPNNEQFFGPGTRLTVL.

The V and J genes are TRBV20-1 and TRBJ2-3; 8 nucleotides agree with TRBD2. This CDR3 spans 17 amino acids. J gave up 0 bases and V 4 bases, and 12 bases lay outside the gene matches. Per the germline V gene, CDR1 is DFQATT and CDR2 is SNEGSKA (reference sequence). This CDR3 is CSAKGIAGSQSTDTQYF. The CDR3 DNA reads TGCAGTGCTAAGGGAATAGCGGGAAGCCAGAGCACAGATACGCAGTATTTT.

V gene TRBV3-1 combines with J gene TRBJ2-7; D is unresolved. This CDR3 has 14 amino acids. CDR1 is LGHDT and CDR2 is YNNKEL in the germline V gene (reference sequence). Trimming shortened V by 0 bases and J by 3 bases, and 9 bases separated the two germline ends. CDR3 residues: CASSQERHSYEQYF. CDR3 in DNA: TGTGCCAGCAGCCAAGAAAGGCACAGCTACGAGCAGTACTTC.

Concerning this clonotype: At one boundary the junction diverges from the germline segment, which might be a read error. The chain employs TRBV3-1 and TRBJ1-2, with D maybe TRBD1 (5 bases). This CDR3 spans 13 amino acids. Per germline, CDR1 LGHDT and CDR2 YNNKEL (reference sequence). Here the CDR3 DNA reads TGTGCTAGCAGCCATCGGGACCGCTATGGCTACACCTTC. Protein product: CASSHRDRYGYTF.

This clonotype came up a few times. The rearrangement uses TRBV28 and TRBJ2-2; possibly TRBD1 or TRBD2 for D (5 bases each). CDR3 length equals 14 residues. CDR1 and CDR2 from the germline V gene are MDHEN and SYDVKM. Trimming removed 7 bases from V and 5 bases from J, with 14 bases in between. DNA for the CDR3: TGTGCCAGCAAGGGAGACAGTGGAACCGGGGAGCTGTTTTTT. Translation gives CASKGDSGTGELFF.

The V call is TRBV6-6, the J call TRBJ1-6, with a weak D call TRBD1 (5 bases). The CDR3 length is 15 residues. V lost 2 bases and J lost 7, with 12 bases in between. From germline, CDR1 is MNHNY and CDR2 SVGAGI (reference sequence). CDR3 bases: TGTGCCAGCAGTTACGAGAAAGGGGTGAATTCACCCCTCCACTTT. Its translation is CASSYEKGVNSPLHF.

This chain links TRBV20-1 with TRBJ2-5; 7 positions agree with TRBD2. Germline CDR1 is DFQATT and CDR2 is SNEGSKA (reference sequence). This CDR3 has 16 residues. The V segment lost 4 bases and the J segment 2 bases; nucleotides outside the gene matches: 13. The CDR3 is CSANDPRASGQETQYF. CDR3 in DNA: TGCAGTGCTAACGATCCGAGAGCTAGCGGTCAAGAGACCCAGTACTTC.

This chain connects TRBV20-1 to TRBJ2-5, with a possible D match to TRBD2 (7 bases). Trimming took 0 bases from V and 2 from J, leaving 22 bases between them. Germline V gene sequence: CDR1 DFQATT, CDR2 SNEGSKA (reference sequence). The CDR3 has 18 amino acids. The CDR3 is CSARDFRGGSGEQETQYF. The CDR3 DNA sequence: TGCAGTGCTAGAGATTTTAGGGGGGGTAGCGGAGAACAAGAGACCCAGTACTTC.

This clonotype was detected only a few times. The CDR3 DNA is TGTGCCAGCAGCCGAGCGGGAGGGCCGGTGGATGAGCAGTACTTC. It translates to CASSRAGGPVDEQYF. This chain connects TRBV3-1 to TRBJ2-7; 10 bases map to TRBD2. Per the germline V gene, CDR1 is LGHDT and CDR2 is YNNKEL (reference sequence). This CDR3 spans 15 amino acids. Trimming removed 4 bases from V and 7 bases from J; junction bases left unmatched: 10.

DNA of the CDR3: TGCGCCAGCAGGGCACTAGCGGGAGAAGAGACCCAGTACTTC. Its protein is CASRALAGEETQYF. The rearrangement links TRBV4-1 to TRBJ2-5, with 11 bases identical to TRBD2. J was trimmed by 3 bases and V by 6 bases; bases with no gene match: 3. Germline CDR1 reads MGHRA; CDR2 reads YSYEKL. The CDR3 is 14 amino acids.

This clonotype was observed many times. The rearrangement links TRBV10-3 to TRBJ2-1; D may correspond to TRBD1 or TRBD2 (5 bases each). This CDR3 spans 16 amino acids. V lost 0 bases and J 0 bases, leaving 9 bases between the germline ends. In germline, CDR1 is ENHRY, CDR2 SYGVKD. CDR3 DNA: TGTGCCATCAGTGAGTCGTCTGGGGGCTCCTACAATGAGCAGTTCTTC. Amino acid sequence: CAISESSGGSYNEQFF.

This clonotype was detected a few times. This sequence joins TRBV12-3 or TRBV12-4 and TRBJ2-3, with 13 bases fitting TRBD2. V dropped 5 bases and J dropped 1; count of bases not matched to a gene: 6. There are 17 residues in the CDR3. As DNA, the CDR3 is TGTGCCAGCAGTCGCCCCGGACTAGCGGGAGGCACAGATACGCAGTATTTT. Translating it yields CASSRPGLAGGTDTQYF.

Turning to this clonotype: One base away lies a much larger clone, so this may be a sequencing read error. As the CDR3 is not closed by the conserved phenylalanine or tryptophan, this likely results from a read error. The chain couples TRBV4-2 to TRBJ2-1, with unresolved D. V was cut by 5 bases and J by 1 base, with 18 bases left in between. There are 17 residues in the CDR3. Germline values: CDR1 LGHNA, CDR2 YNFKEQ. The CDR3 DNA sequence: TGTGCCAGCAGCTCTCCACCTAGGGCAAGATCCTACAATGAGCAGTTCATC. It yields the protein CASSSPPRARSYNEQFI.

This clonotype was observed many times. This chain connects TRBV7-2 to TRBJ2-7; D is uncertain. This CDR3 has 14 amino acids. Trimming cost V 2 bases and J 4 bases, with 12 bases left between them. In germline, CDR1 is SGHTA, CDR2 FQGNSA. The CDR3 loop reads CASSLRPALYEQYF. The DNA for the CDR3 is TGTGCCAGCAGCTTACGCCCTGCCTTATACGAGCAGTACTTC.

The chain employs TRBV7-9 and TRBJ1-1; possibly TRBD1 for D (6 bases). The CDR3 length is 13 residues. V lost 10 bases and J 2 bases, leaving 14 bases between the germline ends. Germline-derived CDR1 and CDR2 are SEHNR and FQNEAQ (reference sequence). CDR3 amino acids: CAIFTGHNTEAFF. Here the CDR3 DNA reads TGTGCCATCTTTACAGGGCACAACACTGAAGCTTTCTTT. The full variable domain, in which reference TRBV7-9 and TRBJ1-1 provide the parts outside the CDR3, is DTGVSQNPRHKITKRGQNVTFRCDPISEHNRLYWYRQTLGQGPEFLTYFQNEAQLEKSRLLSDRFSAERPKGSFSTLEIQRTEQGDSAMYLCAIFTGHNTEAFFGQGTRLTVV.

The genes are TRBV24-1 and TRBJ2-5, with D possibly matching TRBD2 (5 bases). This CDR3 comprises 14 residues. The germline V gene has CDR1 KGHDR and CDR2 SFDVKD. The V gene lost 1 base and the J gene lost 4 bases, with 9 bases spanning the gap. The DNA for the CDR3 is TGTGCCACCAGTGATTTCCTAGCAGGAGAGACCCAGTACTTC. As protein: CATSDFLAGETQYF.

This clonotype has just a few counts. The chain has TRBV25-1 and TRBJ1-2, with a possible D match to TRBD1 (5 bases). The length of the CDR3 is 14 residues. CDR1 and CDR2 from the germline V gene are MGHDK and SYGVNS. V was trimmed by 7 bases and J by 4 bases, leaving 16 bases between them. The CDR3 region is CASNPAGGSYGYTF. CDR3 DNA: TGTGCCAGCAATCCCGCTGGGGGATCCTATGGCTACACCTTC.

In this sample, this clonotype turned up many times. The J gene is TRBJ1-2, the V gene TRBV5-1, with 7 bases lining up with TRBD1. This CDR3 is 14 amino acids long. Germline V CDR1 and CDR2: SGHRS, YFSETQ. Trimming cost V 4 bases and J 4 bases; bases outside gene matches: 7. This CDR3 reads CASSQGQSSYGYTF. Written as DNA, the CDR3 is TGCGCCAGCAGCCAGGGACAGTCCTCCTATGGCTACACCTTC.

This chain joins TRBV5-1 and TRBJ2-7; TRBD2 agrees at 12 bases. The ends lost 1 base at V and 7 bases at J; junction bases unmatched: 12. This CDR3 spans 17 amino acids. Looked up from germline, CDR1 is SGHRS and CDR2 is YFSETQ. As DNA, the CDR3 is TGCGCCAGCAGCTTGCCGGAAACTAGCGGGGGGTTAGATGAGCAGTACTTC. Translating gives CASSLPETSGGLDEQYF.

Many counts were recorded for this clonotype. A read error is possible here, since a much larger clone lies one base away. J is TRBJ2-7 and V is TRBV6-5, with 8 bases identical to TRBD1. This CDR3 contains 14 residues. J gave up 5 bases and V 5 bases, and 8 bases lay outside the gene matches. Looked up from germline, CDR1 is MNHEY and CDR2 is SVGAGI. This CDR3 is CASSDRRGQNEQYF. The CDR3 nucleotides are TGTGCCAGCAGTGACCGCAGGGGGCAAAACGAGCAGTACTTC.

In its sample, this clonotype was seen a few times. CDR3 sequence reads: CASSIPGQGGSNEQFF. The CDR3 DNA follows: TGTGCCAGTAGTATCCCGGGACAGGGGGGTTCTAATGAGCAGTTCTTC. The chain has TRBV19 and TRBJ2-1; 11 bases are a match to TRBD1. This CDR3 is 16 amino acids long. CDR1 is LNHDA, CDR2 SQIVND, per germline (reference sequence). V lost 3 bases and J lost 7; bases outside the gene matches: 8.